This T cell receptor beta chain was sequenced during a study of shared clonotypes between healthy human individuals. The study, taken as a whole, reports: Clonotype sharing across several donors was observed for 5% to 6.5% of naive CD4 clonotypes. Generation probability values for non-shared clonotypes were lower than those for clonotypes shared by all four donors.

Sequenced by immunoSEQ multiplex PCR; TCRdb stores in-frame clones only, minus some. This table has 2 million or so clones, 90% to 95% appearing once. Of note for this clone: Its antigen is as yet unknown.

Sequencing was done on a sample of naive CD4+ T cells sorted from blood. Specified subset: CD45RA+ positively selected. The clonotype comes from a man between 18 and 29 years old in good health.

In DNA form, the CDR3 reads TGTGCCAGCAGTATGGCGGACAGGCAGACCGGGGAGCTGTTTTTT. This gives the protein CASSMADRQTGELFF. The chain recombines TRBV25-1 with TRBJ2-2; 7 nucleotides align to TRBD1. J was trimmed by 5 bases and V by 5 bases; bases with no gene match: 8. This CDR3 has 15 residues. Germline CDR1 is MGHDK and CDR2 is SYGVNS. Together with reference TRBV25-1 and TRBJ2-2, the CDR3 gives the full variable domain: EADIYQTPRYLVIGTGKKITLECSQTMGHDKMYWYQQDPGMELHLIHYSYGVNSTEKGDLSSESTVSRIRTEHFPLTLESARPSHTSQYLCASSMADRQTGELFFGEGSRLTVL.